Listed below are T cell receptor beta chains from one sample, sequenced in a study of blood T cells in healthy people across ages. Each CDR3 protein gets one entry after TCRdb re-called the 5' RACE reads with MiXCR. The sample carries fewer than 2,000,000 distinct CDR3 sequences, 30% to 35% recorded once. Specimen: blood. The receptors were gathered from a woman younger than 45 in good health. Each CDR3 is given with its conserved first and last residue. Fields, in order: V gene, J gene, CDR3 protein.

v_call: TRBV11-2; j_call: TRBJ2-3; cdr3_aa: CASSLAWTSRTDTQYF
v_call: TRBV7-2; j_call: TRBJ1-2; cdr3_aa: CASSVRGFYGYIF
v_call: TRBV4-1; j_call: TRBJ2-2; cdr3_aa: CASSQVRGPTGELFF
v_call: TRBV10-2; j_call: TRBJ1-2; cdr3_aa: CASSEDRRDYGYTF
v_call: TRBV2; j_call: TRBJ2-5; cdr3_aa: CATYPQGFEAMSRETQYF
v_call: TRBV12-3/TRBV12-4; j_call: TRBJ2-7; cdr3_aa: CASSLTPTSYEQYF
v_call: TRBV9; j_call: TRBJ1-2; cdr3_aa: CASSAWDGTGGAYGYTF
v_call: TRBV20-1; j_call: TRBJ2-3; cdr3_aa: CSAVRSGGTDTQYF
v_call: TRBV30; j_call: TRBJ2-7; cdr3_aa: CAWTGSSYEQYF
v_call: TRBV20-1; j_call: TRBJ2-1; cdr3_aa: CSASIAGESSYNEQFF
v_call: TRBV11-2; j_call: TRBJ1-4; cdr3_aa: CASSLVRGRQEKLFF
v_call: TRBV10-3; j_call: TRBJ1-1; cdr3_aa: CAISDPAMNTEAFF
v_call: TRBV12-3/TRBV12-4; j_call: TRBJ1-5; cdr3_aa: CASSLVRSQPQHF
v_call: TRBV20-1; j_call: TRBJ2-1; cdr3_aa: CSADRVPTSGSFENEQFF
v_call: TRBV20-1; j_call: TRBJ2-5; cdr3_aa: CSVERQETQYF
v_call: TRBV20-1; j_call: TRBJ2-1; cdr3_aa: CSASPRPHEQFF
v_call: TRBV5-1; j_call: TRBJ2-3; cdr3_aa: CASSLDVGGGTDTQYF
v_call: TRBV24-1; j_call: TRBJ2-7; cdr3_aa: CATSDLDYEQYF
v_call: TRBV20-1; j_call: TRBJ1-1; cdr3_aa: CSASQGSVNTEAFF
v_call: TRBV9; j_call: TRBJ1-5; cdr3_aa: CASSVGDLSDNQPQHF
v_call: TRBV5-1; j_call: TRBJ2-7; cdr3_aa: CASSSTLGQGYEQYF
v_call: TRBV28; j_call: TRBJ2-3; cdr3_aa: CASSFMYTSTDTQYF
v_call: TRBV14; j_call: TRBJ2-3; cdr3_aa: CASSQALTSTSADTQYF
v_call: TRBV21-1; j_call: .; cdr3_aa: CARNSITTSDYEQYF
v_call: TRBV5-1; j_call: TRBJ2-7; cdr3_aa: CASSLDGLVNEQYF
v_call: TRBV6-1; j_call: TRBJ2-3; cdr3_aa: CASSEAPAGSGGTDTQYF
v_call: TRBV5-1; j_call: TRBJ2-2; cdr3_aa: CASSTGRVGELFF
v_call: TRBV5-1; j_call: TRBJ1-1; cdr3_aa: CASSFKVGMNTEAFF
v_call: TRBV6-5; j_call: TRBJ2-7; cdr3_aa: CASSYGTGPYEQYF